This T cell receptor beta chain was sequenced for a study of T cell clones after liver transplantation. TCRdb's table, derived via immunoSEQ multiplex PCR, lists solely in-frame clones and lacks some. Here the sample spans 50,000 or so clones, 65% to 80% being singletons. Turning to this clone: The antigen is not known.

Study observations and caveats: Conclusions were preliminary, with small, heterogeneous patient groups.

In germline, CDR1 is LNHNV, CDR2 YYDKDF (reference sequence). The CDR3 runs to 17 residues. The V gene end was trimmed by 3 bases and the J gene end by 6 bases; junction bases not matched to a gene: 8. This clonotype originated in a human patient who received a liver transplant. The graft donor may have contributed some T cells. The chain joins TRBV15 to TRBJ1-6; 10 bases fit TRBD1. The starting material was CD4+ T cells from blood, obtained roughly 56 months after liver transplant. CDR3: CATSRTGTGVSNSPLHF. CDR3 DNA sequence: TGTGCCACCAGCAGGACCGGGACAGGGGTCTCTAATTCACCCCTCCACTTT.